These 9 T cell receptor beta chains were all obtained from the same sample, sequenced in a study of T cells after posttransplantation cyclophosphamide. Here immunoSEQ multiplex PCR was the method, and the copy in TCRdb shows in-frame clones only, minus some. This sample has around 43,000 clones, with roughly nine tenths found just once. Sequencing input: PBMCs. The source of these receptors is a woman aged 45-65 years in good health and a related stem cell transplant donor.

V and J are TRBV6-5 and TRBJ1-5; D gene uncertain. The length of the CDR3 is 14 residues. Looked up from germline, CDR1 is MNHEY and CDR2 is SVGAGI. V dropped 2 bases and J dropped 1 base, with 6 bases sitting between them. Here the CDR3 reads CASSYGQSNQPQHF. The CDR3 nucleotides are TGTGCCAGCAGTTACGGGCAGAGCAATCAGCCCCAGCATTTT.

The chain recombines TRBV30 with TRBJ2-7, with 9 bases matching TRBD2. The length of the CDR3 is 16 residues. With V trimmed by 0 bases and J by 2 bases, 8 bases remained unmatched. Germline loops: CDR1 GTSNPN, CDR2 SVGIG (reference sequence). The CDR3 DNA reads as TGTGCCTGGAGTGTAGGGGAGCGGGGGGATCCCTACGAGCAGTACTTC. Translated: CAWSVGERGDPYEQYF.

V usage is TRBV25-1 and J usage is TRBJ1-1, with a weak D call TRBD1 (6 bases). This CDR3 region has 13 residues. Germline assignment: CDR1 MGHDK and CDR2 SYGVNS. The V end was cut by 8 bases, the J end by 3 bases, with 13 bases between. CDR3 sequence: CASRDTMDTEAFF. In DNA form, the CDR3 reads TGTGCCAGCCGGGACACGATGGACACTGAAGCTTTCTTT.

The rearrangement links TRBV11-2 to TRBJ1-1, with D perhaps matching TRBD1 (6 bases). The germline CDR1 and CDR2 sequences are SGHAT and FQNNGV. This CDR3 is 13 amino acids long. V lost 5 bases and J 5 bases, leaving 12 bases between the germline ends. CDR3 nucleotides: TGTGCCAGCAGCGGTACAGGGAGTACTGAAGCTTTCTTT. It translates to CASSGTGSTEAFF.

The CDR3 spells CASSPLSGGTDTQYF. In nucleotides, the CDR3 is TGTGCCAGCAGTCCTCTCAGCGGGGGGACAGATACGCAGTATTTT. This chain joins TRBV4-2 and TRBJ2-3; TRBD2 aligns across 9 bases. This CDR3 comprises 15 residues. V lost 6 bases and J lost 3; bases outside the gene matches: 7. CDR1 and CDR2 (germline): LGHNA, YNFKEQ.

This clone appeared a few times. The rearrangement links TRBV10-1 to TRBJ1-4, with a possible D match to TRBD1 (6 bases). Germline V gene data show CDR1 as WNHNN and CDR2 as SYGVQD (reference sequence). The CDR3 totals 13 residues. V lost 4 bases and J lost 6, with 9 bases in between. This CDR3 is CASSGSGDEKLFF. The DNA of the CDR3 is TGCGCCAGCAGTGGGTCAGGGGATGAAAAACTGTTTTTT.

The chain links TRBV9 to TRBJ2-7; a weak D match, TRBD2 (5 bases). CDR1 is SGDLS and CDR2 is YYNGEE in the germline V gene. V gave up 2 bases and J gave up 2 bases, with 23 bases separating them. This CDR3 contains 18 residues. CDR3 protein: CASSVNPHERYGAYEQYF. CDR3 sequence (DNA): TGTGCCAGCAGCGTTAACCCACACGAAAGGTACGGGGCCTACGAGCAGTACTTC.

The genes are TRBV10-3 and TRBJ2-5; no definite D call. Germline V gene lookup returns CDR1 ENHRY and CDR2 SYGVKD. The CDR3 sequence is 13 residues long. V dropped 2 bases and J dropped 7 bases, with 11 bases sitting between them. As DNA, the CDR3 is TGTGCCATCAGTGAGCTCTCCTTAGTGACCCAGTACTTC. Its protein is CAISELSLVTQYF.

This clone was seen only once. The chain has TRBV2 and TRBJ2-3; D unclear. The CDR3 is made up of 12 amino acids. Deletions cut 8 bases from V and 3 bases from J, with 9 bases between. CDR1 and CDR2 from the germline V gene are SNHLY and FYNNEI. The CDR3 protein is CASSRRTDTQYF. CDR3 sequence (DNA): TGTGCCAGCTCGAGGAGAACAGATACGCAGTATTTT.